This entry lists 20 T cell receptor beta chains sequenced from one sample in a study of immune heterogeneity within non-small cell lung tumors. The authors amplified TCR beta CDR3 by multiplex PCR with 32 V and 13 J primers. TCRdb independently ran MiXCR on the multiplex PCR reads; one entry per CDR3 protein. This table holds roughly 3,900 distinct CDR3 sequences, around 26% found once. As template, the study used bulk tumor genomic DNA at 550 to 650 ng per sample. Several biopsies per primary tumor were taken during surgery, spaced as far apart as possible. Before undergoing curative surgery, patients had newly diagnosed non-small cell lung cancer that was untreated. Material for sequencing was lung tumor tissue. Receptors were obtained from a man aged 60 to 69 with non-small cell lung cancer.

This clonotype is medium-sized in the sample. The CDR3 protein is CASSLEAVNTEAFF. DNA for the CDR3: TGTGCCAGCAGCTTAGAAGCAGTAAACACTGAAGCTTTCTTT. The J gene is TRBJ1-1, the V gene TRBV7-6; D call uncertain. Trimming removed 1 base at V and 2 bases at J, with 8 bases between. The CDR3 is 14 amino acids. CDR1 is SGHVS, CDR2 FNYEAQ, per germline.

In this sample, this clonotype is medium-sized (0.01 to 0.1%). The rearrangement links TRBV18 to TRBJ2-7; a possible D gene is TRBD2 (5 bases). In germline, CDR1 is KGHSH, CDR2 LQKENI. With 0 bases removed from V and 4 bases from J, the gap between germline ends came to 16 bases. The CDR3 has 16 amino acids. CDR3 protein: CASSPPRDHDMYEQYF. The CDR3, as DNA: TGTGCCAGCTCACCACCGAGGGATCACGACATGTACGAGCAGTACTTC.

Sample share makes this clonotype medium-sized. The chain recombines TRBV11-3 with TRBJ2-7, with D unresolved. V lost 1 base to trimming and J lost 7 bases, with 11 bases between them. The CDR3 runs 13 residues. The germline V gene has CDR1 SGHNT and CDR2 YENEEA. The CDR3 DNA sequence: TGTGCCAGCAGCTTAGGGGCCAGTGGGGAGCAGTACTTC. Its translation: CASSLGASGEQYF.

The chain carries TRBV12-3 or TRBV12-4 and TRBJ1-1; D unresolved. The CDR3 has 13 residues. Trimming took 3 bases from V and 6 from J, leaving 11 bases between them. The CDR3 DNA reads TGTGCCAGCAGTTTTCAGCAGTCCCCTGAAGCTTTCTTT. Translation gives CASSFQQSPEAFF.

This clonotype is classed as medium-sized (0.01 to 0.1%). V gene TRBV24-1 combines with J gene TRBJ1-2; a possible D gene is TRBD1 (5 bases). V gave up 0 bases and J gave up 7 bases, with 8 bases separating them. The CDR3 is made up of 13 amino acids. Germline V gene lookup returns CDR1 KGHDR and CDR2 SFDVKD. Here the CDR3 reads CATSDLAGSGYTF. CDR3 nucleotide sequence: TGTGCCACCAGTGATTTGGCAGGGAGTGGCTACACCTTC.

The chain is built from TRBV15 and TRBJ2-5; 9 bases match TRBD2. V lost 8 bases and J lost 3; bases outside the gene matches: 10. The germline gives CDR1 LNHNV, CDR2 YYDKDF (reference sequence). The CDR3 is 15 amino acids. CDR3 coding DNA: TGTGCCACCTGGAGAGGGGGACTAGCCGAAGAGACCCAGTACTTC. Residues: CATWRGGLAEETQYF.

The chain recombines TRBV7-9 with TRBJ2-5; the D gene is possibly TRBD2 (6 bases). Germline CDR1 is SEHNR and CDR2 is FQNEAQ (reference sequence). The CDR3 is made up of 13 amino acids. V dropped 5 bases and J dropped 1 base, with 8 bases sitting between them. The CDR3 here is CASSTSLQETQYF. DNA of the CDR3: TGTGCCAGCAGCACTAGCCTCCAAGAGACCCAGTACTTC.

This chain joins TRBV6-1 and TRBJ2-7; 14 nucleotides align to TRBD2. V gave up 3 bases and J gave up 2 bases; unmatched junction bases: 3. Germline V CDR1 and CDR2: MNHNS, SASEGT. The CDR3 runs to 16 residues. The CDR3 sequence: CASSERLAGGTYEQYF. The CDR3 DNA follows: TGTGCCAGCAGTGAGAGACTAGCGGGAGGGACCTACGAGCAGTACTTC.

By sample fraction, this clonotype is medium-sized (0.01 to 0.1%). The gene calls are TRBV6-2 or TRBV6-3 and TRBJ2-1; TRBD2 is a possible D gene (5 bases). The CDR3 sequence is 13 residues long. Germline values: CDR1 MNHEY, CDR2 SVGEGT. V was clipped by 2 bases and J by 10 bases, with 12 bases between them. In nucleotides, the CDR3 is TGTGCCAGCAGTTACCTAGGACTCGGGGAGCAGTTCTTC. Translating it yields CASSYLGLGEQFF.

The J gene is TRBJ2-3, the V gene TRBV7-7, with 14 bases lining up with TRBD2. CDR3 length: 18 amino acids. V gave up 3 bases and J gave up 4 bases; unmatched junction bases: 9. CDR1 is SSHAT, CDR2 FNYEAQ, per germline (reference sequence). In DNA form, the CDR3 reads TGTGCCAGCAGCTTGGGGCGGGGACTAGCGGGAGACTCAGATACGCAGTATTTT. Its protein is CASSLGRGLAGDSDTQYF.

The chain links TRBV20-1 to TRBJ2-2; TRBD2 might be the D (5 bases). Trimming took 5 bases from V and 0 from J, leaving 10 bases between them. CDR1 is DFQATT, CDR2 SNEGSKA, per germline (reference sequence). The CDR3 spans 14 residues. The CDR3 is CSASTKSNTGELFF. CDR3 sequence (DNA): TGCAGTGCTTCGACTAAATCGAACACCGGGGAGCTGTTTTTT.

The rearrangement uses TRBV6-9 and TRBJ2-5; tentatively, D is TRBD2 (6 bases). CDR3 size: 16 residues. Trimming took 3 bases from V and 4 from J, leaving 18 bases between them. Germline values: CDR1 MNHGY, CDR2 SVAAGI. CDR3 loop: CASSYGGLGLRETQYF. In nucleotides, the CDR3 is TGTGCCAGCAGTTACGGAGGTTTGGGACTGCGAGAGACCCAGTACTTC.

Within the sample, this clonotype is medium-sized (0.01 to 0.1%). This chain connects TRBV19 to TRBJ2-2, with D unresolved. This CDR3 is 14 amino acids long. Trimming removed 3 bases at V and 0 bases at J, with 5 bases between. CDR1 and CDR2 (germline): LNHDA, SQIVND (reference sequence). This CDR3 is CASSIGANTGELFF. The CDR3, as DNA: TGTGCCAGTAGTATTGGGGCGAACACCGGGGAGCTGTTTTTT.

The chain couples TRBV5-6 to TRBJ1-5, with D uncertain. Trimming took off 0 bases at V and 9 bases at J, with 10 bases between the two ends. CDR3 length: 13 residues. CDR1 and CDR2 (germline): SGHDT, YYEEEE. CDR3 protein: CASSLGEEWPQHF. CDR3 sequence (DNA): TGTGCCAGCAGCTTGGGAGAGGAATGGCCCCAGCATTTT.

V is TRBV12-3 or TRBV12-4 and J is TRBJ2-2, with TRBD2 as a possible D gene (6 bases). The V end was cut by 4 bases, the J end by 5 bases, with 11 bases between. CDR3 length equals 14 residues. The CDR3 reads CASSSGGPTGELFF. In nucleotides, the CDR3 is TGTGCCAGCAGTTCCGGAGGGCCAACCGGGGAGCTGTTTTTT.

The V and J genes are TRBV20-1 and TRBJ2-3; 10 nucleotides line up with TRBD2. The V gene's germline CDR1 is DFQATT and CDR2 SNEGSKA (reference sequence). V gave up 2 bases and J gave up 3 bases; unmatched junction bases: 8. This CDR3 is built from 16 residues. The CDR3 region is CSARLAGAGGTDTQYF. The CDR3 DNA reads as TGCAGTGCTAGACTAGCGGGAGCGGGAGGGACAGATACGCAGTATTTT.

This clonotype turned up a few times. V is TRBV29-1 and J is TRBJ2-2; a possible D gene is TRBD1 (8 bases). Per germline, CDR1 SQVTM and CDR2 ANQGSEA. The CDR3 totals 13 residues. The CDR3 sequence: CSGDRGGTGELFF. The CDR3, as DNA: TGCAGTGGAGACAGGGGAGGGACCGGGGAGCTGTTTTTT.

This clonotype has a handful of counts. The rearrangement joins TRBV5-5 to TRBJ2-7; 10 bases match TRBD2. Trimming removed 4 bases from V and 2 bases from J; junction bases left unmatched: 3. Germline V gives CDR1 SGHKS, CDR2 YYEKEE (reference sequence). This CDR3 has 14 amino acids. The CDR3 spells CASSPGLAAYEQYF. The CDR3 nucleotides are TGTGCCAGCAGCCCAGGACTAGCGGCCTACGAGCAGTACTTC.

By share, this clonotype ranks as medium-sized (0.01 to 0.1%). The chain links TRBV28 to TRBJ1-5; a possible D gene is TRBD1 (6 bases). This CDR3 has 14 residues. Germline values: CDR1 MDHEN, CDR2 SYDVKM. V was trimmed by 7 bases and J by 5 bases, leaving 15 bases between them. The CDR3 region is CASTLGGLHQPQHF. The DNA of the CDR3 is TGTGCCAGCACCCTGGGGGGGCTCCATCAGCCCCAGCATTTT.

This clonotype is judged medium-sized. This chain joins TRBV11-2 and TRBJ1-6; 9 bases agree with TRBD1. The CDR3 extends over 17 amino acids. Germline trimming cut 1 base from V and 5 bases from J; bases unmatched to any gene: 6. Per the germline V gene, CDR1 is SGHAT and CDR2 is FQNNGV. CDR3 nucleotides: TGTGCCAGCAGCTTAGCATCCGGGACAGGGAATAATTCACCCCTCCACTTT. This encodes CASSLASGTGNNSPLHF.